Listed here are 26 T cell receptor beta chains from one sample, sequenced in a study of cytomegalovirus exposure and HLA in healthy donors (dated by TCRdb to the late 2010s). The library relied on the immunoSEQ multiplex PCR assay. As stored in TCRdb, this immuneACCESS dataset retains in-frame rearrangements with V and J assigned. A fraction of the clones does not appear; measured against another copy, unresolved V genes explain less than half of the discrepancy, and the remainder lacks a known reason. Within this sample are about 58,000 clones, with about nine tenths of them counted one time only. Of the sample, more than 1% is held by the ten largest clones. The sequenced sample consisted of PBMCs. These receptors all come from a man aged 18-30 years in good health and CMV-seronegative.

This clone was counted only a few times. CDR3 in DNA: TGTGCCAGCAGCTTTGGCGGGACTAGCGGGAGTAACCTGTTCTTC. Residues: CASSFGGTSGSNLFF. The chain carries TRBV7-9 and TRBJ2-1; 14 bases are shared with TRBD2. The V gene's germline CDR1 is SEHNR and CDR2 FQNEAQ (reference sequence). The CDR3 runs to 15 residues. V dropped 3 bases and J dropped 15; count of bases not matched to a gene: 10.

The rearrangement uses TRBV12-5 and TRBJ2-3, with D possibly matching TRBD2 (6 bases). This CDR3 has 14 amino acids. The V gene's germline CDR1 is LGHNT and CDR2 FRNRAP. The ends were cut back, 6 bases at V and 8 bases at J, with 18 bases in the middle. Written as DNA, the CDR3 is TGTGCTAGTGGGACCGGGACTTCGTCGCCTACGCAGTATTTT. Amino acid sequence: CASGTGTSSPTQYF.

CDR3 coding DNA: TGTGCCAGCAGCCAGCGGGGGAATGGACAGCCCCAGCATTTT. Its protein is CASSQRGNGQPQHF. The gene calls are TRBV9 and TRBJ1-5; a weak D match, TRBD1 (5 bases). This CDR3 comprises 14 residues. V was cut by 4 bases and J by 7 bases, with 15 bases left in between. CDR1 is SGDLS, CDR2 YYNGEE, per germline.

The chain employs TRBV19 and TRBJ2-4; TRBD2 is a possible D gene (5 bases). The CDR3 consists of 14 residues. Germline-derived CDR1 and CDR2 are LNHDA and SQIVND (reference sequence). Trimming stripped 1 base from V and 8 bases from J, with 12 bases between. The CDR3 is CASSIGGIAHIQYF. CDR3 DNA sequence: TGTGCCAGTAGTATAGGAGGGATTGCGCACATTCAGTACTTC.

The chain uses TRBV4-1 and TRBJ2-5; 7 bases map to TRBD1. Trimming cost V 4 bases and J 4 bases; bases outside gene matches: 12. CDR3 length equals 16 residues. Germline V gives CDR1 MGHRA, CDR2 YSYEKL. The CDR3 coding sequence is TGCGCCAGCAGCCGCCGGCCCCCGACAGGGCCAGAGACCCAGTACTTC. It is translated as CASSRRPPTGPETQYF.

In DNA form, the CDR3 reads TGTGCCAGCTCACCAACTAAAACAGGGAGCAAGTACTTC. It encodes CASSPTKTGSKYF. This sequence joins TRBV18 and TRBJ2-7, with D maybe TRBD1 (6 bases). The germline CDR1 and CDR2 sequences are KGHSH and LQKENI. CDR3 length: 13 residues. V shed 2 bases and J shed 11 bases, with 16 bases lying between them.

The chain employs TRBV6-6 and TRBJ1-5; 7 bases align to TRBD1. Looked up from germline, CDR1 is MNHNY and CDR2 is SVGAGI (reference sequence). This CDR3 is 16 amino acids long. The ends lost 2 bases at V and 3 bases at J; junction bases unmatched: 7. Here the CDR3 reads CASSYLRDSYNQPQHF. The CDR3 DNA sequence: TGTGCCAGCAGTTACCTCCGGGACAGCTACAATCAGCCCCAGCATTTT.

The chain uses TRBV20-1 and TRBJ2-7, with no clear D. Trimming stripped 5 bases from V and 5 bases from J, with 10 bases between. This CDR3 has 11 amino acids. Germline CDR1 reads DFQATT; CDR2 reads SNEGSKA (reference sequence). The CDR3 here is CSAHARNEQYF. In DNA form, the CDR3 reads TGCAGTGCTCACGCTAGGAACGAGCAGTACTTC.

Concerning this clone: The germline gene is not matched at one end of the junction; a read error may be the cause. The chain recombines TRBV7-2 with TRBJ1-4, with TRBD1 matching 8 bases. Germline lookup yields CDR1 SGHTA and CDR2 FQGNSA. This CDR3 comprises 13 residues. CDR3 in DNA: TGTGCCAGCAGCTTAGATTGGGGGGACAGGTTCTCTTTT. Translated, it gives CASSLDWGDRFSF.

This sequence joins TRBV4-1 and TRBJ2-5; no clear D gene. V lost 0 bases and J lost 5, with 4 bases in between. Germline loops: CDR1 MGHRA, CDR2 YSYEKL. CDR3 length: 12 residues. CDR3 in amino acids: CASSQDLETQYF. CDR3 in DNA: TGCGCCAGCAGCCAAGATCTGGAGACCCAGTACTTC.

The chain recombines TRBV29-1 with TRBJ2-7; 7 bases match TRBD1. Germline V CDR1 and CDR2: SQVTM, ANQGSEA. Trimming took 4 bases from V and 0 from J; bases not matched to a gene: 3. The CDR3 has 13 residues. CDR3 in amino acids: CSVGDRNSYEQYF. DNA for the CDR3: TGCAGCGTTGGGGACAGAAACTCCTACGAGCAGTACTTC.

CDR3 amino acids: CATREINSGNTIYF. The CDR3 bases are TGTGCCACCCGAGAGATAAACTCTGGAAACACCATATATTTT. The V gene is TRBV19, the J gene TRBJ1-3; D ambiguous. The germline V and J ends were trimmed by 10 bases and 0 bases, with 13 bases remaining between them. The CDR3 is made up of 14 amino acids. The germline CDR1 and CDR2 sequences are LNHDA and SQIVND (reference sequence).

The rearrangement joins TRBV2 to TRBJ1-1, with TRBD1 identical over 7 bases. Germline V gene sequence: CDR1 SNHLY, CDR2 FYNNEI. The CDR3 consists of 17 residues. The J segment lost 4 bases and the V segment lost 1 base, leaving 12 bases of the junction unmatched. The CDR3 spells CASSEVPGQVFGTEAFF. The CDR3 nucleotides read TGTGCCAGCAGTGAAGTACCTGGACAGGTCTTCGGCACTGAAGCTTTCTTT.

The CDR3 region has the DNA TGTGCCAGCAGTGAACCGGGAGACTACGAGCAGTACTTC. It is translated as CASSEPGDYEQYF. V usage is TRBV6-1 and J usage is TRBJ2-7; D perhaps matches TRBD2 (6 bases). CDR3 length equals 13 residues. In germline, CDR1 is MNHNS, CDR2 SASEGT. V dropped 2 bases and J dropped 3 bases, with 8 bases sitting between them.

The chain carries TRBV21-1 and TRBJ2-7; the tabulated D call, TRBD2, remains unverified against the DNA. TRBV21-1 is a documented pseudogene. The CDR3 runs to 16 residues. CDR3 amino acids: CASSKAGRGNPYEQYF. The CDR3 DNA follows: TGTGCCAGCAGCAAAGCGGGGAGGGGAAATCCCTACGAGCAGTACTTC.

J is TRBJ2-5 and V is TRBV28; perhaps TRBD2 as D (6 bases). This CDR3 has 13 amino acids. Trimming pared 6 bases from V and 3 bases from J, leaving 11 bases between. The germline V gene encodes CDR1 MDHEN and CDR2 SYDVKM. Here the CDR3 reads CASSGLSKETQYF. As DNA, the CDR3 is TGTGCCAGCAGCGGACTATCGAAAGAGACCCAGTACTTC. Full variable domain (outside the CDR3, taken from reference TRBV28 and TRBJ2-5): DVKVTQSSRYLVKRTGEKVFLECVQDMDHENMFWYRQDPGLGLRLIYFSYDVKMKEKGDIPEGYSVSREKKERFSLILESASTNQTSMYLCASSGLSKETQYFGPGTRLLVL.

This chain links TRBV4-1 with TRBJ2-1; 7 bases line up with TRBD1. Germline CDR1 is MGHRA and CDR2 is YSYEKL. Trimming took 0 bases from V and 0 from J; bases not matched to a gene: 8. The CDR3 covers 18 residues. The CDR3 spells CASSQDNRWDSSYNEQFF. CDR3 nucleotide sequence: TGCGCCAGCAGCCAAGATAACCGGTGGGACAGCTCCTACAATGAGCAGTTCTTC.

This chain connects TRBV28 to TRBJ1-2; the D gene is possibly TRBD1 (5 bases). There are 14 residues in the CDR3. V shed 3 bases and J shed 8 bases, with 16 bases lying between them. Germline CDR1 MDHEN, CDR2 SYDVKM. CDR3 DNA: TGTGCCAGCAGTTTCCCGGGGGTAAACTGGGGCTACACCTTC. It translates to CASSFPGVNWGYTF.

V and J are TRBV30 and TRBJ1-3, with 9 bases that match TRBD1. CDR1 is GTSNPN and CDR2 is SVGIG in the germline V gene (reference sequence). CDR3 length equals 15 residues. J gave up 0 bases and V 3 bases, and 3 bases lay outside the gene matches. The CDR3 coding sequence is TGTGCCTGGAGGCGGGACAGGGACTCTGGAAACACCATATATTTT. Its translation: CAWRRDRDSGNTIYF.

This chain links TRBV5-1 with TRBJ2-1; 8 nucleotides match TRBD1. The germline V gene has CDR1 SGHRS and CDR2 YFSETQ. Trimming took 2 bases from V and 6 from J; bases not matched to a gene: 1. The CDR3 runs 13 residues. CDR3 residues: CASSFGQGNEQFF. The CDR3, as DNA: TGCGCCAGCAGCTTCGGACAGGGCAATGAGCAGTTCTTC.

DNA for the CDR3: TGTGCCTGGGACAGGGGGCAGTACTTC. It specifies CAWDRGQYF. The chain employs TRBV30 and TRBJ2-7, with TRBD1 matching 8 bases. The CDR3 is made up of 9 amino acids. V was pared by 5 bases and J by 9 bases, with 0 bases of the junction left unmatched. The V gene's germline CDR1 is GTSNPN and CDR2 SVGIG (reference sequence).

This rearrangement joins TRBV2 to TRBJ1-2; TRBD1 aligns across 12 bases. J was trimmed by 6 bases and V by 6 bases; bases with no gene match: 8. This CDR3 has 15 residues. Germline CDR1 SNHLY, CDR2 FYNNEI. CDR3 DNA: TGTGCCAGCAGCTCCTGGGGACAGGGGGCCGATGGCTACACCTTC. This codes for CASSSWGQGADGYTF.

This chain connects TRBV27 to TRBJ1-2; 9 bases match TRBD1. In germline, CDR1 is MNHEY, CDR2 SMNVEV (reference sequence). After removal of 5 bases from V and 3 bases from J, the junction contained 7 bases not matched to a gene. The length of the CDR3 is 15 residues. CDR3 loop: CASSKQGALDYGYTF. In nucleotides, the CDR3 is TGTGCCAGCAGTAAACAGGGGGCTCTGGACTATGGCTACACCTTC.

The chain combines TRBV2 with TRBJ1-4; TRBD1 agrees at 7 bases. The CDR3 covers 15 residues. Trimming removed 4 bases from V and 8 bases from J; junction bases left unmatched: 10. The germline V gene encodes CDR1 SNHLY and CDR2 FYNNEI. CDR3 protein: CASSGSGGQGEKLFF. CDR3 nucleotide sequence: TGTGCCAGCAGTGGTTCAGGGGGGCAAGGAGAAAAACTGTTTTTT.

V is TRBV5-8 and J is TRBJ2-3, with D possibly TRBD2 on 5 matching bases. CDR3 length equals 18 residues. V was shortened by 2 bases and J by 1 base, with 20 bases between the two germline ends. Germline values: CDR1 SGHTS, CDR2 YDEGEE. The CDR3 coding sequence is TGTGCCAGCAGCTTCGGGTGGTTTGGAGGAAAGGGCACAGATACGCAGTATTTT. It specifies CASSFGWFGGKGTDTQYF.

The rearrangement joins TRBV5-4 to TRBJ2-5; TRBD2 matches at 7 bases. The CDR3 is 15 amino acids. In germline, CDR1 is SGHNT, CDR2 YYREEE (reference sequence). V gave up 0 bases and J gave up 3 bases; unmatched junction bases: 5. CDR3 nucleotides: TGTGCCAGCAGCTTGGCCGGGCGGGGGAAAGAGACCCAGTACTTC. Its protein product is CASSLAGRGKETQYF.